Listed below are T cell receptor beta chains from one sample, sequenced in a study of shared clonotypes between healthy human individuals. Libraries were prepared by immunoSEQ multiplex PCR; TCRdb keeps only in-frame clonotypes and omits some of them. Among about 1 million clones listed, more than 60% were seen once. Sequencing input: memory CD4+ T cells sorted from blood. The receptors stem from a man aged 18 to 35 in good health. The conserved cysteine and the conserved F or W are not part of the CDR3 here. Each record gives: V gene, CDR3 protein.

TRBV4-1 | ASSIEGGGGYT
TRBV7-9 | ASSSPGSGANVLT
TRBV5-4 | ASSLGGDLYEQY
TRBV5-1 | ASSPSGGFVPDTQY
TRBV7-2 | ASSAGRGETQY
TRBV12-5 | ASAPDPNYGYT
TRBV7-9 | ASSFGGNYGYT
TRBV2 | ATSGVGEKLF
TRBV2 | ASRDRGINQPQH
TRBV5-4 | ASSLDRNTEAF
TRBV30 | AWSSQGIQY
TRBV5-1 | ASSASGTLNQPQH
TRBV7-8 | ASSLGTAGGTDTQY
TRBV6-4 | ASSPGTGELF
TRBV5-1 | ASSPERGGGTDTQY
TRBV7-6 | ASSLMTGGSYEQY
TRBV5-6 | ASSSGTGTSYEQY
TRBV10-3 | AISGSDRSNTGELF
TRBV7-9 | ASSPGQGSSPLH
TRBV6-5 | ASSSSWGLGANVLT
TRBV30 | AWSRGDRGREQY
TRBV9 | ASSERDYLFTNTGELF
TRBV28 | ASSFWETQY
TRBV2 | ATGGGGHQPQH
TRBV7-2 | ASSPLGQAGSPLH
TRBV7-2 | ASSLGPQGGELF
TRBV30 | AWPGQGNTGELF
TRBV2 | ASSEAGGFGTIQY
TRBV4-1 | ASSLGTAYGYT
TRBV6-6 | ASSYPLGLAAYEQY
TRBV5-1 | ASSFGVGTEAF
TRBV27 | ASSLWGLARETQY
TRBV29-1 | SVTLGGETQY
TRBV28 | ASSRTGLGSYEQY
TRBV5-1 | ASSLGGRWDEQY
TRBV11-2 | ASSHRLAGETQY
TRBV4-3 | ASSQELPVAGAKENQY
TRBV4-3 | ASSQLAGGPGELF
TRBV5-6 | ASSLVGQGYEQY
TRBV19 | ASISGGSNQPQH
TRBV5-1 | ASSLAIPDTGELF
TRBV6-1 | ASSDRTGGNSPLH
TRBV7-2 | ASSPHRAAGVRY
TRBV30 | AWSPGARDGYGYT
TRBV10-2 | ASGLYEQY
TRBV30 | AWRQAGSGELF
TRBV28 | ASSPQGRNTEAF
TRBV5-4 | ASSSQGGNTEAF
TRBV12-5 | ASGLKTWGQQTYNEQF
TRBV19 | ASSRGLQPQH
TRBV19 | AISRGFAGNTIY